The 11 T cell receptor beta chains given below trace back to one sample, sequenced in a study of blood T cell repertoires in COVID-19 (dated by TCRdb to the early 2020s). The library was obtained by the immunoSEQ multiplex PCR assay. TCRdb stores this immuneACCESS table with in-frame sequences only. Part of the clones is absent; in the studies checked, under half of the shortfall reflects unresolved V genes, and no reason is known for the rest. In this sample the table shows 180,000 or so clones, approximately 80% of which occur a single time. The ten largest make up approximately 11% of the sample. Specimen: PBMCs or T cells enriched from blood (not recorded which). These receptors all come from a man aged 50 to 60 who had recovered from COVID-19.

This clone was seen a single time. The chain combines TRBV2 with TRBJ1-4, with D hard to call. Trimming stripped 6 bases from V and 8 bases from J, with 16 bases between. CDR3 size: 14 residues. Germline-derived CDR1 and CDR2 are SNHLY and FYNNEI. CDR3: CASRPPMAGEKLFF. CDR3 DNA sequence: TGTGCCAGCAGGCCCCCCATGGCGGGGGAAAAACTGTTTTTT.

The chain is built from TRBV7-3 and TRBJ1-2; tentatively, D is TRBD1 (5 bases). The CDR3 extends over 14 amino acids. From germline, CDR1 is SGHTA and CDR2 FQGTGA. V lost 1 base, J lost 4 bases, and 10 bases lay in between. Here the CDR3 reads CASSLNTGGYGYTF. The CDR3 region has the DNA TGTGCCAGCAGCTTAAATACAGGTGGCTATGGCTACACCTTC.

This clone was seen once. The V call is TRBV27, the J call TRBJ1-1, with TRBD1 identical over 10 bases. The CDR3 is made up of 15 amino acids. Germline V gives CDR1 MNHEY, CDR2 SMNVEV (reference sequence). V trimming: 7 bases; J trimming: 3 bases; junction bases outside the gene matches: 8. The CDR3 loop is CASKADRGSYTEAFF. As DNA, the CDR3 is TGTGCCAGCAAGGCGGACAGGGGGTCGTACACTGAAGCTTTCTTT.

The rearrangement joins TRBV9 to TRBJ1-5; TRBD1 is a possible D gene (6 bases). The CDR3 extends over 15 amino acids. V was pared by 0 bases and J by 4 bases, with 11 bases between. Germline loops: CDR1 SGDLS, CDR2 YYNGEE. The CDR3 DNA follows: TGTGCCAGCAGCGTAGGGGGGCAGCCTAATCAGCCCCAGCATTTT. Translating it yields CASSVGGQPNQPQHF.

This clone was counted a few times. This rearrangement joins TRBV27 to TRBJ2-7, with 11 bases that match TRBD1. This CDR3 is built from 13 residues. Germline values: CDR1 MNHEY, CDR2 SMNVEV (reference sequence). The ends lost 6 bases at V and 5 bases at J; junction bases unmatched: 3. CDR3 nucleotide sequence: TGTGCCAGCAGGGGACAGGGGGTCCACGAGCAGTACTTC. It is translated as CASRGQGVHEQYF.

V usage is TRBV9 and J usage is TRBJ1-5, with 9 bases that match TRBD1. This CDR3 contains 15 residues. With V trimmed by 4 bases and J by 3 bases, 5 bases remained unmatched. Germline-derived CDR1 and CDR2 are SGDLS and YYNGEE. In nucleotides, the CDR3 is TGTGCCAGCAGCCCCGGGACAGGGACCAATCAGCCCCAGCATTTT. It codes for CASSPGTGTNQPQHF.

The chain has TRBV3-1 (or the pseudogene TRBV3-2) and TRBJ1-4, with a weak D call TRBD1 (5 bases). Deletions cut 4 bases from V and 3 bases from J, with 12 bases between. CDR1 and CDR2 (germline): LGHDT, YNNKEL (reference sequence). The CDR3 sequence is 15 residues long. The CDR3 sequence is CASSPRGKANEKLFF. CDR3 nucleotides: TGTGCCAGCAGCCCCCGGGGGAAGGCTAATGAAAAACTGTTTTTT.

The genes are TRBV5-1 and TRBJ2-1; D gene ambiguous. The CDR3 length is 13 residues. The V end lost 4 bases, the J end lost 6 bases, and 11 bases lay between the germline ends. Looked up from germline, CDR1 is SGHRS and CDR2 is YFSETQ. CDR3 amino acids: CASSISHRNEQFF. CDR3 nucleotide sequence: TGCGCCAGCAGCATCAGTCACCGCAATGAGCAGTTCTTC.

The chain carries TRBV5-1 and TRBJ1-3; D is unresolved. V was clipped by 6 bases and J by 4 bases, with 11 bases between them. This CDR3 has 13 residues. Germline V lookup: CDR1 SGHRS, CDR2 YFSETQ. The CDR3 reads CASTPGWGNTIYF. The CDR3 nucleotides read TGCGCCAGCACCCCGGGGTGGGGAAACACCATATATTTT.

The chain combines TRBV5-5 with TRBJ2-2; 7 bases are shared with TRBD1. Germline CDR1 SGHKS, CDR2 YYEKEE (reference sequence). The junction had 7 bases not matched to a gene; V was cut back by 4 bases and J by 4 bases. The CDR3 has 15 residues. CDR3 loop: CASSVRDSPTGELFF. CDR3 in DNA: TGTGCCAGCAGCGTCCGGGACAGCCCCACCGGGGAGCTGTTTTTT.

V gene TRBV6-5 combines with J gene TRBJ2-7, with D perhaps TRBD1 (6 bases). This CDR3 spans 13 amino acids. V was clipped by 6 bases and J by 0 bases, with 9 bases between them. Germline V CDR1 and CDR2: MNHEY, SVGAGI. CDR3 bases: TGTGCCAGCAGGGACAGCCGCTCCTACGAGCAGTACTTC. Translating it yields CASRDSRSYEQYF.